Below are 23 T cell receptor beta chains sequenced from a single sample in a study of shared clonotypes between healthy human individuals. TCRdb's table, derived via immunoSEQ multiplex PCR, lists solely in-frame clones and lacks some. Of some 1,100,000 clones in the sample, 70% to 80% are singletons; the top ten hold around 0.47%. Sample: memory CD4+ T cells from PBMCs. Subset meaning: CD45RA-negative fraction. The source is a man aged 18 to 30 in good health. Some clones in this sample may be carry-over from other donors' samples.

Written as DNA, the CDR3 is TGTGCCAGCAGCGACCCCCTACAGGGTTGGTATGGCTACACCTTC. Translation: CASSDPLQGWYGYTF. The chain combines TRBV21-1 with TRBJ1-2; the tabulated D call, TRBD1, remains unverified against the DNA. TRBV21-1 is recorded as a pseudogene. CDR3 length: 15 amino acids.

The chain links TRBV7-6 to TRBJ1-3; TRBD1 is a possible D gene (6 bases). This CDR3 has 15 residues. The germline CDR1 and CDR2 sequences are SGHVS and FNYEAQ. V was shortened by 5 bases and J by 4 bases, with 15 bases between the two germline ends. CDR3 coding DNA: TGTGCCAGCAGCCAGGGGAGGGTTACAGGAAACACCATATATTTT. This encodes CASSQGRVTGNTIYF. The whole variable domain, remainder taken from reference TRBV7-6 and TRBJ1-3, is GAGVSQSPRYKVTKRGQDVALRCDPISGHVSLYWYRQALGQGPEFLTYFNYEAQQDKSGLPNDRFSAERPEGSISTLTIQRTEQRDSAMYRCASSQGRVTGNTIYFGEGSWLTVV.

This chain connects TRBV19 to TRBJ1-1; D is ambiguous. Trimming left V 2 bases short and J 7 bases short, with 11 bases between. The CDR3 loop spans 13 amino acids. Per germline, CDR1 LNHDA and CDR2 SQIVND (reference sequence). CDR3 nucleotide sequence: TGTGCCAGTAGTATATCTGCGGGGAGTGAAGCTTTCTTT. This encodes CASSISAGSEAFF.

The chain links TRBV7-2 to TRBJ1-2, with TRBD1 matching 7 bases. CDR1 and CDR2 from the germline V gene are SGHTA and FQGNSA. J gave up 8 bases and V 4 bases, and 1 base lay outside the gene matches. CDR3 length: 11 amino acids. The CDR3 nucleotides are TGTGCCAGCAGCTCGGGACAGGGCTACACCTTC. Translating gives CASSSGQGYTF.

The genes are TRBV5-1 and TRBJ2-5; 10 bases map to TRBD2. Trimming cost V 0 bases and J 4 bases; bases outside gene matches: 9. This CDR3 is 17 amino acids long. CDR1 is SGHRS and CDR2 is YFSETQ in the germline V gene. The CDR3 is CASSLVASGGTGETQYF. The CDR3 DNA sequence: TGCGCCAGCAGCTTGGTGGCTAGCGGGGGAACTGGAGAGACCCAGTACTTC.

V gene TRBV5-4 combines with J gene TRBJ2-7; 8 nucleotides align to TRBD1. There are 15 residues in the CDR3. Unmatched junction bases numbered 7, after V lost 0 bases and J lost 5 bases. CDR1 and CDR2 from the germline V gene are SGHNT and YYREEE (reference sequence). This CDR3 is CASSLVSGGGNEQYF. CDR3 nucleotides: TGTGCCAGCAGCTTGGTTTCAGGGGGCGGGAACGAGCAGTACTTC.

The chain couples TRBV6-5 to TRBJ2-1, with 9 bases fitting TRBD2. Germline V gene sequence: CDR1 MNHEY, CDR2 SVGAGI. The length of the CDR3 is 15 residues. After removal of 6 bases from V and 10 bases from J, the junction contained 13 bases not matched to a gene. The CDR3: CASSLSGSQYVEQFF. The CDR3 coding sequence is TGTGCCAGCAGCCTTAGCGGGAGCCAGTATGTAGAGCAGTTCTTC.

The chain employs TRBV29-1 and TRBJ2-7; possible D gene TRBD2, 6 bases. Germline V gene lookup returns CDR1 SQVTM and CDR2 ANQGSEA. The CDR3 length is 11 residues. DNA for the CDR3: TGCAGTGGGGGGATCCAGGAAGAGCAGTACTTC. As protein: CSGGIQEEQYF.

The chain is built from TRBV28 and TRBJ1-2; TRBD1 aligns across 9 bases. V lost 5 bases to trimming and J lost 8 bases; unmatched junction nucleotides: 12. CDR3 length: 15 amino acids. CDR1 MDHEN and CDR2 SYDVKM come from the germline V gene. DNA for the CDR3: TGTGCCAGCAGTGAGACAGGGGGAAAATTTTGGGGCTACACCTTC. Its translation: CASSETGGKFWGYTF.

CDR3 sequence: CASSLKAGNAFF. CDR3 DNA sequence: TGTGCCAGCAGCTTAAAGGCAGGGAACGCTTTCTTT. J is TRBJ1-1 and V is TRBV7-9; a weak D match, TRBD1 (5 bases). Germline loops: CDR1 SEHNR, CDR2 FQNEAQ (reference sequence). Trimming cost V 2 bases and J 11 bases, with 12 bases left between them. The CDR3 runs to 12 residues.

This clone was counted a single time. This chain links TRBV6-4 with TRBJ1-4; D might be TRBD1 (6 bases). The V gene's germline CDR1 is MRHNA and CDR2 SNTAGT. V lost 1 base and J lost 1, with 13 bases in between. The length of the CDR3 is 17 residues. This CDR3 reads CASSDYRDIQTNEKLFF. In DNA, the CDR3 is TGTGCCAGCAGTGACTACCGGGACATCCAAACTAATGAAAAACTGTTTTTT.

This clone was recorded a few times. The gene calls are TRBV11-3 and TRBJ2-7; D perhaps matches TRBD2 (6 bases). The CDR3 contains 13 residues. V lost 1 base to trimming and J lost 3 bases, with 7 bases between them. Germline CDR1 reads SGHNT; CDR2 reads YENEEA. CDR3 sequence (DNA): TGTGCCAGCAGCTTAGTGGGGGGCTACGAGCAGTACTTC. Encoded protein: CASSLVGGYEQYF.

The V gene is TRBV7-2, the J gene TRBJ2-7; 10 bases line up with TRBD1. Trimming took 3 bases from V and 3 from J; bases not matched to a gene: 2. CDR3 size: 14 residues. CDR1 and CDR2 (germline): SGHTA, FQGNSA. The CDR3, as DNA: TGTGCCAGCAGCTTCCGGACAGGGGGCTACGAGCAGTACTTC. Its translation is CASSFRTGGYEQYF. Based on the CDR3 plus reference TRBV7-2 and TRBJ2-7, the full variable domain is GAGVSQSPSNKVTEKGKDVELRCDPISGHTALYWYRQSLGQGLEFLIYFQGNSAPDKSGLPSDRFSAERTGGSVSTLTIQRTQQEDSAVYLCASSFRTGGYEQYFGPGTRLTVT.

The chain uses TRBV28 and TRBJ1-1; 8 bases match TRBD1. This CDR3 region has 14 residues. Trimming removed 6 bases from V and 8 bases from J; junction bases left unmatched: 11. Germline loops: CDR1 MDHEN, CDR2 SYDVKM. The CDR3 DNA reads as TGTGCCAGCAGCCCCAGGGGGCGGAGGTCCGAAGCTTTCTTT. It is translated as CASSPRGRRSEAFF.

The chain is built from TRBV28 and TRBJ1-1; D is perhaps TRBD1 (5 bases). The CDR3 is made up of 15 amino acids. The germline V gene encodes CDR1 MDHEN and CDR2 SYDVKM. The ends were cut back, 4 bases at V and 4 bases at J, with 16 bases in the middle. The chain's CDR3 is CASSYGGSMGTEAFF. CDR3 nucleotide sequence: TGTGCCAGCAGTTATGGGGGATCCATGGGCACTGAAGCTTTCTTT.

This clone has only a few counts. This chain connects TRBV13 to TRBJ2-7; D possibly corresponds to TRBD1 (6 bases). V shed 5 bases and J shed 0 bases, with 11 bases lying between them. CDR1 and CDR2 (germline): PRHDT, FYEKMQ (reference sequence). This CDR3 region has 14 residues. CDR3 sequence reads: CASSIYRDSYEQYF. CDR3 coding DNA: TGTGCCAGCAGCATATACAGGGACTCCTACGAGCAGTACTTC.

The chain employs TRBV11-2 and TRBJ2-1; TRBD2 agrees at 7 bases. This CDR3 comprises 16 residues. The V gene's germline CDR1 is SGHAT and CDR2 FQNNGV. J was trimmed by 1 base and V by 4 bases; bases with no gene match: 7. The chain's CDR3 is CASSSGGRGSYNEQFF. Here the CDR3 DNA reads TGTGCCAGCAGCTCCGGCGGGAGAGGATCCTACAATGAGCAGTTCTTC.

This rearrangement joins TRBV2 to TRBJ2-5; 8 bases agree with TRBD2. The CDR3 extends over 16 amino acids. V trimming: 8 bases; J trimming: 4 bases; junction bases outside the gene matches: 15. CDR1 is SNHLY and CDR2 is FYNNEI in the germline V gene. The CDR3 loop is CASEVPGRAGGETQYF. The CDR3 DNA reads TGTGCCAGCGAGGTCCCCGGGAGGGCCGGCGGAGAGACCCAGTACTTC. Full variable domain (outside the CDR3, taken from reference TRBV2 and TRBJ2-5): EPEVTQTPSHQVTQMGQEVILRCVPISNHLYFYWYRQILGQKVEFLVSFYNNEISEKSEIFDDQFSVERPDGSNFTLKIRSTKLEDSAMYFCASEVPGRAGGETQYFGPGTRLLVL.

Note on this clone: A far bigger clonotype differs at one base, so this is likely a read error. Other DNA variants within this sample encode the same CDR3. V and J are TRBV7-2 and TRBJ1-5; D call uncertain. Between the trimmed V and J ends, which lost 5 bases and 4 bases, there was a span of 6 bases. Germline loops: CDR1 SGHTA, CDR2 FQGNSA. The CDR3 loop spans 12 amino acids. The CDR3 loop is CASSLDNQPQHF. The CDR3 nucleotides are TGTGCCAGCAGCCTGGATAATCAGCCCCAGCATTTT.

The CDR3 DNA reads as TGTGCCAGCAGCGTTGACAGGGGTGACACTGAAGCTTTCTTT. As protein: CASSVDRGDTEAFF. The chain joins TRBV2 to TRBJ1-1, with TRBD1 matching over 8 bases. V lost 6 bases and J lost 3; bases outside the gene matches: 6. Germline CDR1 and CDR2: SNHLY and FYNNEI. This CDR3 region has 14 residues.

The rearrangement joins TRBV9 to TRBJ2-7; D is possibly TRBD2 (5 bases). CDR3 length: 14 amino acids. V was cut by 0 bases and J by 5 bases, with 12 bases left in between. Germline V gives CDR1 SGDLS, CDR2 YYNGEE. The CDR3 here is CASSVDERVDEQYF. In DNA, the CDR3 is TGTGCCAGCAGCGTAGACGAGAGGGTCGACGAGCAGTACTTC.

The rearrangement uses TRBV15 and TRBJ2-7; tentatively, D is TRBD2 (6 bases). CDR3 length: 16 residues. Trimming stripped 2 bases from V and 1 base from J, with 15 bases between. The germline CDR1 and CDR2 sequences are LNHNV and YYDKDF (reference sequence). The CDR3 DNA reads TGTGCCACCAGCAGAATACTCGGGGGATCTTCCTACGAGCAGTACTTC. Translation gives CATSRILGGSSYEQYF.

The V gene is TRBV2, the J gene TRBJ1-2; D gene uncertain. The CDR3 has 14 residues. The ends were cut back, 3 bases at V and 7 bases at J, with 15 bases in the middle. Germline V gene lookup returns CDR1 SNHLY and CDR2 FYNNEI. CDR3 nucleotide sequence: TGTGCCAGCAGTGATGAGGCCTTCGTAGGTGGCTACACCTTC. Protein sequence: CASSDEAFVGGYTF.